This entry lists 27 T cell receptor beta chains sequenced from one sample in a study of technical replicates of blood from a few donors. TCRdb's copy holds only in-frame clones and misses some; the assay was immunoSEQ multiplex PCR. Of 45,000 to 65,000 clones listed, 94% are singletons. The sample taken for sequencing was T cells isolated from PBMCs. Receptors were obtained from a human donor in good health.

V and J are TRBV18 and TRBJ2-7; TRBD1 matches at 9 bases. With 4 bases clipped from V and 3 bases from J, the junction kept 10 bases outside the gene matches. The CDR3 is 16 amino acids. Germline V gives CDR1 KGHSH, CDR2 LQKENI. CDR3 nucleotide sequence: TGTGCCAGCTCACGATGGGACAGGGCCATCTTCTACGAGCAGTACTTC. This sequence encodes CASSRWDRAIFYEQYF.

The chain couples TRBV7-9 to TRBJ1-1; D not certain. Germline V CDR1 and CDR2: SEHNR, FQNEAQ (reference sequence). The CDR3 loop spans 15 amino acids. The ends were cut back, 0 bases at V and 0 bases at J, with 8 bases in the middle. The CDR3 reads CASSLARVMNTEAFF. In DNA, the CDR3 is TGTGCCAGCAGCTTAGCGAGGGTGATGAACACTGAAGCTTTCTTT. Supplemented by reference TRBV7-9 and TRBJ1-1, the full variable domain reads DTGVSQNPRHKITKRGQNVTFRCDPISEHNRLYWYRQTLGQGPEFLTYFQNEAQLEKSRLLSDRFSAERPKGSFSTLEIQRTEQGDSAMYLCASSLARVMNTEAFFGQGTRLTVV.

The chain couples TRBV5-4 to TRBJ2-3, with a tentative D call TRBD2 (5 bases). V was trimmed by 3 bases and J by 6 bases, leaving 14 bases between them. This CDR3 region has 14 residues. Germline V gene sequence: CDR1 SGHNT, CDR2 YYREEE (reference sequence). This CDR3 is CASSSGNEWDTQYF. DNA of the CDR3: TGTGCCAGCAGCTCCGGGAACGAGTGGGATACGCAGTATTTT.

This chain connects TRBV28 to TRBJ1-4; 8 nucleotides align to TRBD1. The V and J ends lost 4 bases and 13 bases, in that order; junction bases with no gene match: 11. The CDR3 is 14 residues long. From germline, CDR1 is MDHEN and CDR2 SYDVKM. The CDR3 protein is CASSSGQDTDRLFF. CDR3 DNA sequence: TGTGCCAGCAGTTCGGGACAGGATACAGACCGACTGTTTTTT.

V and J are TRBV15 and TRBJ2-5, with a possible D match to TRBD1 (6 bases). Trimming stripped 4 bases from V and 1 base from J, with 10 bases between. Germline V gives CDR1 LNHNV, CDR2 YYDKDF (reference sequence). The CDR3 is 14 residues long. CDR3 in DNA: TGTGCCACCAGCATTGGGGGCCCCCAAGAGACCCAGTACTTC. It translates to CATSIGGPQETQYF.

The V gene is TRBV5-6, the J gene TRBJ2-3; possible D gene TRBD2, 6 bases. The CDR3 has 15 residues. V was shortened by 0 bases and J by 3 bases, with 11 bases between the two germline ends. Germline CDR1 reads SGHDT; CDR2 reads YYEEEE. CDR3 sequence reads: CASSLELAPTDTQYF. DNA of the CDR3: TGTGCCAGCAGCTTGGAGCTAGCGCCGACAGATACGCAGTATTTT.

This rearrangement joins TRBV10-1 to TRBJ2-2; TRBD2 matches 13 bases. This CDR3 comprises 17 residues. Germline V gene lookup returns CDR1 WNHNN and CDR2 SYGVQD (reference sequence). Germline trimming cut 2 bases from V and 6 bases from J; bases unmatched to any gene: 6. This CDR3 is CASSEDWTSGSAGELFF. CDR3 DNA: TGCGCCAGCAGTGAGGATTGGACTAGCGGGAGTGCCGGGGAGCTGTTTTTT.

The J gene is TRBJ1-6, the V gene TRBV18; 9 bases are shared with TRBD1. The length of the CDR3 is 16 residues. The germline V gene has CDR1 KGHSH and CDR2 LQKENI. Germline trimming cut 3 bases from V and 8 bases from J; bases unmatched to any gene: 8. The DNA of the CDR3 is TGTGCCAGCTCACCGGGGGGACAGGGTACGCATTCACCCCTCCACTTT. It is translated as CASSPGGQGTHSPLHF.

This chain joins TRBV5-4 and TRBJ2-7; 8 bases agree with TRBD1. Losses at the gene ends were 0 bases for V and 5 bases for J; bases not matched to a gene: 7. Germline CDR1 reads SGHNT; CDR2 reads YYREEE (reference sequence). This CDR3 region has 15 residues. As DNA, the CDR3 is TGTGCCAGCAGCTTGGCTAGACAGGGGAGGAACGAGCAGTACTTC. The encoded protein is CASSLARQGRNEQYF.

The chain couples TRBV7-8 to TRBJ2-1; 9 bases agree with TRBD1. CDR3 length equals 20 residues. CDR1 SGHVS and CDR2 FQNEAQ come from the germline V gene. With V trimmed by 5 bases and J by 0 bases, 17 bases remained unmatched. CDR3 nucleotide sequence: TGTGCCAGCAGCCTAATCTCCGGGACAGGGTCGCTGAGCTCCTACAATGAGCAGTTCTTC. Amino acids: CASSLISGTGSLSSYNEQFF.

The rearrangement joins TRBV6-5 to TRBJ2-2; tentative D call: TRBD1 (6 bases). The V gene lost 5 bases and the J gene lost 4 bases, with 11 bases spanning the gap. Germline CDR1 and CDR2: MNHEY and SVGAGI. The CDR3 runs to 14 residues. The CDR3 here is CASSPGTTTGELFF. CDR3 coding DNA: TGTGCCAGCAGTCCAGGGACAACCACCGGGGAGCTGTTTTTT.

The V gene is TRBV18, the J gene TRBJ1-3; no clear D. Per germline, CDR1 KGHSH and CDR2 LQKENI. V was pared by 2 bases and J by 4 bases, with 6 bases between. The CDR3 runs 13 residues. The CDR3 nucleotides read TGTGCCAGCTCACCAGGTCAGGGAAACACCATATATTTT. This encodes CASSPGQGNTIYF.

CDR3 DNA: TGTGCCAGCAGTTACGATCATTCAGGGGGCTACGAGCAGTACTTC. Amino acids: CASSYDHSGGYEQYF. V gene TRBV6-6 combines with J gene TRBJ2-7; 7 positions match TRBD1. The CDR3 runs to 15 residues. From germline, CDR1 is MNHNY and CDR2 SVGAGI (reference sequence). Trimming at V came to 2 bases and at J to 3 bases, leaving 7 bases not matched to a gene.

This chain joins TRBV5-6 and TRBJ1-4, with D unresolved. CDR3 size: 11 residues. CDR1 SGHDT and CDR2 YYEEEE come from the germline V gene. V gave up 4 bases and J gave up 5 bases, with 3 bases separating them. Here the CDR3 reads CASSINEKLFF. CDR3 DNA: TGTGCCAGCAGCATAAATGAAAAACTGTTTTTT.

V is TRBV11-2 and J is TRBJ1-1; tentatively, D is TRBD1 (5 bases). The CDR3 sequence is 14 residues long. The V and J ends lost 1 base and 1 base respectively, with 7 bases between them. Looked up from germline, CDR1 is SGHAT and CDR2 is FQNNGV. In DNA form, the CDR3 reads TGTGCCAGCAGCTTAGCAGGGCCGAACACTGAAGCTTTCTTT. It is translated as CASSLAGPNTEAFF.

Only one count was recorded for this clone. This chain joins TRBV9 and TRBJ1-3; D is unresolved. Trimming removed 4 bases at V and 4 bases at J, with 9 bases between. The CDR3 runs to 13 residues. Looked up from germline, CDR1 is SGDLS and CDR2 is YYNGEE. CDR3 loop: CASSPRFGNTIYF. The CDR3 nucleotides read TGTGCCAGCAGCCCCCGGTTCGGAAACACCATATATTTT.

This chain connects TRBV7-8 to TRBJ1-4; D possibly corresponds to TRBD1 (6 bases). CDR3 length: 17 amino acids. In germline, CDR1 is SGHVS, CDR2 FQNEAQ. V dropped 1 base and J dropped 9 bases, with 21 bases sitting between them. In DNA, the CDR3 is TGTGCCAGCAGCTTAGAAGGGAGACACAGGGTCCTTAAAAAACTGTTTTTT. Amino acid sequence: CASSLEGRHRVLKKLFF.

The chain links TRBV28 to TRBJ2-1, with D possibly TRBD2 on 6 matching bases. V lost 3 bases and J lost 5, with 17 bases in between. Germline values: CDR1 MDHEN, CDR2 SYDVKM. The CDR3 runs 16 residues. CDR3 in DNA: TGTGCCAGCAGTTTTTCGCGACCCCCGGGAGACAATGAGCAGTTCTTC. It codes for CASSFSRPPGDNEQFF.

This chain connects TRBV28 to TRBJ2-1; 10 bases line up with TRBD2. CDR1 and CDR2 from the germline V gene are MDHEN and SYDVKM. The J segment lost 0 bases and the V segment lost 8 bases, leaving 7 bases of the junction unmatched. The CDR3 contains 16 residues. DNA of the CDR3: TGTGCCAGCCCTCCGAGCGGGAGGGTCTCCTACAATGAGCAGTTCTTC. This gives the protein CASPPSGRVSYNEQFF. Looking up the rest from reference TRBV28 and TRBJ2-1 gives the full variable domain: DVKVTQSSRYLVKRTGEKVFLECVQDMDHENMFWYRQDPGLGLRLIYFSYDVKMKEKGDIPEGYSVSREKKERFSLILESASTNQTSMYLCASPPSGRVSYNEQFFGPGTRLTVL.

This clone occurred once. CDR3 coding DNA: TGTGCCAGCAGCTTATACGGAGTGGATCACAATGAGCAGTTCTTC. Translating it yields CASSLYGVDHNEQFF. The V gene is TRBV11-3, the J gene TRBJ2-1, with D unclear. Germline V gives CDR1 SGHNT, CDR2 YENEEA. This CDR3 spans 15 amino acids. V shed 2 bases and J shed 5 bases, with 13 bases lying between them.

The genes are TRBV5-1 and TRBJ2-5, with 8 bases lining up with TRBD2. Germline trimming cut 1 base from V and 9 bases from J; bases unmatched to any gene: 11. Germline lookup yields CDR1 SGHRS and CDR2 YFSETQ. CDR3 size: 15 residues. The CDR3 is CASSLTGGAPGAQYF. The CDR3 coding sequence is TGCGCCAGCAGCTTGACGGGGGGGGCCCCCGGGGCCCAGTACTTC.

The chain recombines TRBV28 with TRBJ1-5; the D is unclear. This CDR3 contains 15 residues. V was cut by 1 base and J by 0 bases, with 7 bases left in between. Germline V gene sequence: CDR1 MDHEN, CDR2 SYDVKM. The CDR3 loop is CASSLSRDSNQPQHF. The CDR3 nucleotides are TGTGCCAGCAGTTTATCTCGGGATAGCAATCAGCCCCAGCATTTT.

With regard to this clone: Germline and junction disagree at one end, which may indicate a read error. Different DNA sequences within this sample yield the same CDR3. V and J are TRBV5-6 and TRBJ1-5, with D possibly matching TRBD1 (5 bases). There are 14 residues in the CDR3. Germline V lookup: CDR1 SGHDT, CDR2 YYEEEE. The CDR3 region is CASSQGYSNQPQHF. In nucleotides, the CDR3 is TGTGCCAGCAGCCAGGGATATAGCAATCAGCCCCAGCATTTC.

V and J are TRBV5-1 and TRBJ2-2; 9 bases are shared with TRBD1. J gave up 1 base and V 5 bases, and 3 bases lay outside the gene matches. This CDR3 is 15 amino acids long. The germline V gene encodes CDR1 SGHRS and CDR2 YFSETQ. The CDR3: CASSRGQGNTGELFF. The CDR3 DNA follows: TGCGCCAGCAGTAGGGGACAGGGGAACACCGGGGAGCTGTTTTTT. Complete variable domain (other parts from reference TRBV5-1 and TRBJ2-2): KAGVTQTPRYLIKTRGQQVTLSCSPISGHRSVSWYQQTPGQGLQFLFEYFSETQRNKGNFPGRFSGRQFSNSRSEMNVSTLELGDSALYLCASSRGQGNTGELFFGEGSRLTVL.

The chain recombines TRBV9 with TRBJ2-1; no firm D call. The CDR3 has 12 amino acids. V lost 7 bases and J lost 4, with 9 bases in between. From germline, CDR1 is SGDLS and CDR2 YYNGEE. The CDR3 coding sequence is TGTGCCAGCTCTCCTGTGTACAATGAGCAGTTCTTC. It yields the protein CASSPVYNEQFF. Together with reference TRBV9 and TRBJ2-1, the CDR3 gives the full variable domain: DSGVTQTPKHLITATGQRVTLRCSPRSGDLSVYWYQQSLDQGLQFLIQYYNGEERAKGNILERFSAQQFPDLHSELNLSSLELGDSALYFCASSPVYNEQFFGPGTRLTVL.

This clone was picked up a small number of times. This chain uses TRBV5-4 with TRBJ2-3, with 13 bases fitting TRBD2. CDR1 SGHNT and CDR2 YYREEE come from the germline V gene (reference sequence). The CDR3 length is 17 residues. J was trimmed by 8 bases and V by 3 bases; bases with no gene match: 12. CDR3 sequence: CASSSLAGGKRGGTQYF. DNA of the CDR3: TGTGCCAGCAGCTCACTAGCGGGGGGGAAACGGGGTGGTACGCAGTATTTT.

This rearrangement joins TRBV29-1 to TRBJ1-5; D uncertain. Germline V gene data show CDR1 as SQVTM and CDR2 as ANQGSEA. The CDR3 is 15 amino acids. Trimming pared 6 bases from V and 2 bases from J, leaving 17 bases between. This chain's CDR3 is CSVTLTAGGNQPQHF. The CDR3 coding sequence is TGCAGCGTCACACTCACGGCCGGGGGCAATCAGCCCCAGCATTTT. The full variable domain, completed using reference TRBV29-1 and TRBJ1-5, is SAVISQKPSRDICQRGTSLTIQCQVDSQVTMMFWYRQQPGQSLTLIATANQGSEATYESGFVIDKFPISRPNLTFSTLTVSNMSPEDSSIYLCSVTLTAGGNQPQHFGDGTRLSIL.